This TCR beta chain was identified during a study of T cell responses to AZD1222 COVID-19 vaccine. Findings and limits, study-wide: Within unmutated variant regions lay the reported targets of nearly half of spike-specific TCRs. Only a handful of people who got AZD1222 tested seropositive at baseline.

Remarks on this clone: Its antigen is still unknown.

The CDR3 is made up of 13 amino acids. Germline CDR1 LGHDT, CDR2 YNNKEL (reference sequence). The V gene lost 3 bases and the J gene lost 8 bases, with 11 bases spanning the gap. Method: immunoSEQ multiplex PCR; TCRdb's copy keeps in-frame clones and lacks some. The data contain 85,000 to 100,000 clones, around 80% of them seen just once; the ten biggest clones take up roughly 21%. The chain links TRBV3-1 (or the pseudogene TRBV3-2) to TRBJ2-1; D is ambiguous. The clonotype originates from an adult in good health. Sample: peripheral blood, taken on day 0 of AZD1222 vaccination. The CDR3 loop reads CASSHLLYHEQFF. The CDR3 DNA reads TGTGCCAGCAGCCACCTCTTATACCATGAGCAGTTCTTC.